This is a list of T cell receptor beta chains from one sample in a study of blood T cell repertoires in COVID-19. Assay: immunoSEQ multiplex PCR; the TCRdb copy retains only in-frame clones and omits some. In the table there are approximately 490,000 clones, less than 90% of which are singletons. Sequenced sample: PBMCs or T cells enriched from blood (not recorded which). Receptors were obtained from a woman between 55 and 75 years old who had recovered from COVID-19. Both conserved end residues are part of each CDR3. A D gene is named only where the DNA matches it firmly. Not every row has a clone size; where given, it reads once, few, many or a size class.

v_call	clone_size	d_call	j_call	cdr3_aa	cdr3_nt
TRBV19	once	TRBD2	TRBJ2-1	CASTKVAGSTYNEQFF	TGTGCCAGTACAAAGGTAGCGGGGAGCACCTACAATGAGCAGTTCTTC
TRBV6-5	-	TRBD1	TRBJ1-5	CATSGGLVSNQPQHF	TGTGCCACCTCAGGGGGCCTAGTGTCAAATCAGCCCCAGCATTTT
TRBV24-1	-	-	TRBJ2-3	CATSGSGDTDTQYF	TGTGCCACCAGTGGATCGGGGGACACAGATACGCAGTATTTT
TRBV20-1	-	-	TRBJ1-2	CSAPVAYGYTF	TGCAGTGCTCCGGTAGCGTATGGCTACACCTTC
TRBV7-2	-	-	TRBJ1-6	CASSLLQGTYSPLHF	TGTGCCAGCAGCTTATTACAGGGAACTTATTCACCCCTCCACTTT
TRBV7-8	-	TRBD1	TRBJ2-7	CASSSRDRAYEQYF	TGTGCCAGCAGCTCGCGGGACAGGGCCTACGAGCAGTACTTC
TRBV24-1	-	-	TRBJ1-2	CATAPGGADGYTF	TGTGCCACCGCCCCCGGTGGGGCCGATGGCTACACCTTC
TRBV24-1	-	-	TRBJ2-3	CATSDSGTQTDTQYF	TGTGCCACCAGTGATTCCGGGACACAAACAGATACGCAGTATTTT
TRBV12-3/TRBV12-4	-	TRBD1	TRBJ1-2	CASRRQGRGYTF	TGTGCCAGCCGAAGACAGGGCCGAGGCTACACCTTC
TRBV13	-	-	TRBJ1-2	CASSGAGGRTYGYTF	TGTGCCAGCAGCGGCGCCGGAGGACGGACCTATGGCTACACCTTC
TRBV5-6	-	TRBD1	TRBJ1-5	CASSLRDRGPYSNQPQHF	TGTGCCAGCAGCTTAAGGGACAGGGGGCCTTATAGCAATCAGCCCCAGCATTTT
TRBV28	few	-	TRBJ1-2	CASNTLGGAYGYTF	TGTGCCAGCAACACTCTAGGGGGGGCCTATGGCTACACCTTC
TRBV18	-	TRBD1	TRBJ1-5	CASSPRTGNDNQPQHF	TGTGCCAGCTCACCCCGGACAGGGAATGACAATCAGCCCCAGCATTTT
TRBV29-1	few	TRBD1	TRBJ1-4	CSAKTGGATNEKLFF	TGCAGCGCTAAGACAGGGGGCGCGACTAATGAAAAACTGTTTTTT
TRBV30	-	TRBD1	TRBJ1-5	CAWSVMGQGSGQPQHF	TGTGCCTGGAGTGTAATGGGACAGGGGAGCGGCCAGCCCCAGCATTTT
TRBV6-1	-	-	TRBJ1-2	CASSEQGRGNYGYTF	TGTGCCAGCAGTGAACAAGGCAGGGGAAACTATGGCTACACCTTC
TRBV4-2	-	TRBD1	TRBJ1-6	CASSLDRGPNNSPLHF	TGTGCCAGCAGCCTGGACAGGGGGCCGAATAATTCACCCCTCCACTTT
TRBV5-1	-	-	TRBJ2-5	CASSLRPLGTLGEETQYF	TGCGCCAGCAGCTTGCGTCCGTTAGGGACACTCGGTGAGGAGACCCAGTACTTC
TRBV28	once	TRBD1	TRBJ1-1	CASVAGGSTTEAFF	TGTGCCAGCGTCGCAGGGGGCAGTACCACGGAAGCTTTCTTT
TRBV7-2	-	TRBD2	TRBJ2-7	CASSSQTSGGVYEQYF	TGTGCCAGCAGCTCACAGACTAGCGGGGGGGTATACGAGCAGTACTTC
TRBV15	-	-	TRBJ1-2	CATSRDQQGANYGYTF	TGTGCCACCAGCAGAGATCAACAGGGCGCTAACTATGGCTACACCTTC
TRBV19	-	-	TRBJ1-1	CASAQGLGTEAFF	TGTGCCAGCGCTCAGGGGCTGGGCACTGAAGCTTTCTTT
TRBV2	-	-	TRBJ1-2	CASSDGGYNRGYTF	TGTGCCAGCAGTGACGGCGGCTATAATCGGGGCTACACCTTC
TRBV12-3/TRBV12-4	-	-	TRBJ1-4	CASSLEPGPRFF	TGTGCCAGCAGTTTAGAGCCAGGCCCGAGGTTTTTT
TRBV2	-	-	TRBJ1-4	CASSETAEKLFF	TGTGCCAGCAGTGAGACTGCGGAAAAACTGTTTTTT
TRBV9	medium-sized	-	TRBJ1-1	CASSPGTTEAFF	TGTGCCAGCAGCCCCGGGACAACTGAAGCTTTCTTT
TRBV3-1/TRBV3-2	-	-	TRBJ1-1	CASSQPMTVATEAFF	TGTGCCAGCAGCCAACCTATGACAGTGGCCACTGAAGCTTTCTTT
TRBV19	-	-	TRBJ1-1	CASVSEGLSPNTEAFF	TGTGCCAGTGTCTCGGAGGGACTCTCCCCGAACACTGAAGCTTTCTTT
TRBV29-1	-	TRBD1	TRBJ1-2	CSAYRDRGYYGYTF	TGCAGCGCCTACCGGGACAGGGGGTACTATGGCTACACCTTC
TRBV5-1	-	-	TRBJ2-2	CASSLRGSSGELFF	TGCGCCAGCAGCTTGAGGGGATCGTCCGGGGAGCTGTTTTTT
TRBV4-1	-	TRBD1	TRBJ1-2	CASSQETGLDGYTF	TGCGCCAGCAGCCAAGAGACAGGGTTGGATGGCTACACCTTC
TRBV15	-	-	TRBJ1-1	CATNGNRVMNTEAFF	TGTGCCACCAACGGAAACAGGGTCATGAACACTGAAGCTTTCTTT
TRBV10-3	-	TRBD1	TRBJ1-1	CAITSETGGTDAFF	TGTGCCATCACCTCTGAGACAGGGGGCACTGACGCTTTCTTT